This TCR beta chain comes out of a study of beta chain features in type 1 diabetes. The CDR3 consists of 15 residues. Germline CDR1 and CDR2: SGHTA and FQGNSA. Every isolated RNA sample was fully reverse transcribed, so sequencing captured expressed TCRB transcripts. Here immunoSEQ multiplex PCR was the method, and the copy in TCRdb shows in-frame clones only, minus some. The profile shows over 700,000 clones, roughly 15% of them singletons. As for this clone: A junction boundary mismatches the germline segment, possibly from a read error.

Material for sequencing was naive CD4+ T cells from blood. The V call is TRBV7-2, the J call TRBJ2-7; 9 nucleotides align to TRBD2. The sequence derives from a woman between 18 and 30 years old in good health. The chain's CDR3 is CASSLAGSSAREQYF. The CDR3 DNA reads TGTGCCAGCAGCCTAGCGGGGAGCTCGGCTCGCGAGCAGTACTTC.